This section outlines one T cell receptor beta chain sequence together with its context. These data originate in a study of blood T cell repertoires in COVID-19. Looking at the study overall: Specimens from acute and convalescent COVID-19 originated in the United States, Italy and Spain. T cells, B-cell-depleted T cells, or PBMCs supplied cDNA or gDNA.

In the authors' methods: How many nucleated cells were present was estimated from reference gene primer amplification. Clones were read by immunoSEQ multiplex PCR, and TCRdb kept only the in-frame ones, dropping some. The DNA gave D and trimming, while V, J and clone size come from that table. The data show hundreds of thousands of clones, roughly 87% seen once. The ends lost 4 bases at V and 4 bases at J; junction bases unmatched: 13. The length of the CDR3 is 16 residues. Germline CDR1 and CDR2: ENHRY and SYGVKD. The sample comprised peripheral blood. The chain links TRBV10-3 to TRBJ2-7, with 7 bases fitting TRBD2. The receptor comes from a woman in her fifties or sixties who had recovered from COVID-19. CDR3 amino acids: CAISGGLYPSLYEQYF. CDR3 sequence (DNA): TGTGCCATCAGTGGGGGACTATACCCGTCACTATACGAGCAGTACTTC.